The clone carrying this TCR beta chain was counted at least ten times. Antigen: not known. The entry originates in a study of response to subunit inactivated influenza vaccine. Whole-study findings and limits: T cells newly recruited by each seasonal influenza vaccination are few, the authors suggested.

Germline-derived CDR1 and CDR2 are MNHEY and SVGEGT. Unmatched junction bases numbered 4, after V lost 6 bases and J lost 0 bases. The CDR3 loop spans 14 amino acids. TCRdb processed the RT-PCR reads anew with MiXCR; each CDR3 protein has one entry. This table holds 450,000 to 500,000 distinct CDR3 sequences, roughly 9.7% found once. The rearrangement links TRBV6-2 or TRBV6-3 to TRBJ2-7, with 8 nucleotides matching TRBD1. This receptor was taken from a man aged 45-65 years who received an inactivated influenza vaccine. The sample was PBMCs from blood, taken roughly 45 days after vaccination. The CDR3 nucleotides are TGTGCCAGCAGAACCGGGACAGGCTCCTACGAGCAGTACTTC. The encoded protein is CASRTGTGSYEQYF.